This T cell receptor beta chain emerged from a study of OX40 agonist ivuxolimab in advanced cancers. For the study at large: In this cohort, patients received ivuxolimab, an agonistic anti-OX40 (CD134) antibody.

Repertoires were generated with immunoSEQ multiplex PCR, while TCRdb's copy carries only in-frame clones and drops some. The data hold 30,000 to 50,000 clones, with approximately 90% observed a single time. Trimming pared 5 bases from V and 0 bases from J, leaving 11 bases between. Germline V lookup: CDR1 SGHAT, CDR2 FQNNGV. The CDR3 loop spans 14 amino acids. This TCR came from an adult with an advanced solid tumor such as melanoma, head and neck, liver or kidney cancer. The source was CD4+ or CD8+ T cells sorted from blood, collected in a trial of the OX40 agonist ivuxolimab. The gene calls are TRBV11-2 and TRBJ2-7; D is uncertain. The CDR3 DNA reads as TGTGCCAGCAGCCCTACGGCGGTCTCCTACGAGCAGTACTTC. It specifies CASSPTAVSYEQYF.